The entry below describes one T cell receptor (beta chain). Its antigen is not identified. Germline V lookup: CDR1 MGHDK, CDR2 SYGVNS. Trimming removed 4 bases from V and 0 bases from J, with 10 bases in between. This CDR3 has 15 residues. This sample was included in a study of T-cell memory formation after mild COVID-19. Study overall: There were largely donor-specific TCR clusters. Findings and caveats of the study: Contracting CD4+ clones sat mainly in CM and EM; CD8+ in EMRA. Some responding clones appeared in pre-infection memory, suggesting cross-reactive memory joined. Among clones peaking at day 37 in the second wave, SARS-CoV-2 specificity remained unconfirmed.

TCRdb reanalysed the 5' RACE reads using MiXCR and keeps one entry per CDR3 protein. This sample yields fewer than 550,000 distinct CDR3 sequences, of which about 20% are seen a single time; around 8% belongs to the top ten. The gene calls are TRBV25-1 and TRBJ1-3; unclear D gene. The TCR was taken from an adult woman who had mild COVID-19 (a few samples of this study predate the infection). Cell type and time point are not known. Source material: PBMCs or a T cell subset sorted from them (not recorded which). CDR3 sequence: CASSVSQFSGNTIYF. The CDR3, as DNA: TGTGCCAGCAGTGTCAGCCAATTCTCTGGAAACACCATATATTTT.